The 2 T cell receptor beta chains presented below share a single source sample, sequenced in a study of CD4 T cells in relation to SARS-CoV-2 and coronaviruses. For these TCRs, the target antigens are not known. Here immunoSEQ multiplex PCR was the method, and the copy in TCRdb shows in-frame clones only, minus some. The top ten hold roughly 20% of the sample, which has 20,000 to 30,000 clones, 60% to 80% seen once. CD4+ T cells from unexposed donors were obtained before the COVID-19 pandemic (2011-2018). CD4+ T cells were isolated from the cells after around eleven days of culture. The sample consisted of CD4+ T cells from PBMCs, cultured in vitro. The receptor source for this set is a human donor in good health.

The rearrangement joins TRBV12-3 or TRBV12-4 to TRBJ2-2; D call uncertain. The CDR3 length is 11 residues. The V gene lost 5 bases and the J gene lost 9 bases, with 7 bases spanning the gap. CDR3 sequence reads: CASSPLWELFF. The CDR3 nucleotides read TGTGCCAGCAGTCCCCTCTGGGAGCTGTTTTTT.

The J gene is TRBJ1-5, the V gene TRBV7-8; perhaps TRBD1 as D (6 bases). Between the trimmed V and J ends, which lost 5 bases and 2 bases, there was a span of 13 bases. Germline assignment: CDR1 SGHVS and CDR2 FQNEAQ. This CDR3 has 15 amino acids. CDR3 region: CASSPEEGGNQPQHF. In DNA, the CDR3 is TGTGCCAGCAGCCCCGAGGAGGGGGGCAATCAGCCCCAGCATTTT.